This is a list of T cell receptor beta chains from one sample in a study of CD8 T cells in ankylosing spondylitis. Each CDR3 protein is one row after TCRdb ran MiXCR on the 5' RACE reads. The data hold 200,000 to 300,000 distinct CDR3 sequences, with 32% observed a single time. Material: blood, either unsorted or a sorted T cell fraction (not recorded which). The origin of the receptors is a male donor with ankylosing spondylitis or in good health (not recorded which). Both conserved end residues are part of each CDR3. A D gene is named only where the DNA matches it firmly. Not every row has a clone size; where given, it reads once, few, many or a size class.

TRBJ2-7,-,TRBV2,-,TGTGCCAGCAGGCCGGGGTATGTCTACGAGCAGTACTTC,CASRPGYVYEQYF
TRBJ1-1,-,TRBV28,-,TGTGCCAGCAGTAAGAACACTGAAGCTTTCTTT,CASSKNTEAFF
TRBJ2-1,-,TRBV5-1,-,TGCGCCAGCAGCTTGGAGGAACTCCCGGGCAATGAGCAGTTCTTC,CASSLEELPGNEQFF
TRBJ2-1,-,TRBV27,TRBD2,TGTGCCAGCAGTCCGCTCGGGGGGACGCACAATGAGCAGTTCTTC,CASSPLGGTHNEQFF
TRBJ2-2,few,TRBV30,-,TGTGCCTGGAGTTCCGACGGAACCGGGGAGCTGTTTTTT,CAWSSDGTGELFF
TRBJ2-1,-,TRBV24-1,-,TGTGCCACCAGTGTGGGGACGGTGGAGACCTACAATGAGCAGTTCTTC,CATSVGTVETYNEQFF
TRBJ2-1,few,TRBV19,-,TGTGCCAGTAGTACGGACAATGAGCAGTTCTTC,CASSTDNEQFF
TRBJ2-1,few,TRBV29-1,TRBD1,TGCAGCGTCGGCGACAGGGGACAGTTCTTC,CSVGDRGQFF
TRBJ2-1,-,TRBV10-3,-,TGTGCCATCAGTGAGCCACAGGGATTGGGCAATGAGCAGTTCTTC,CAISEPQGLGNEQFF
TRBJ1-1,once,TRBV7-2,-,TGTGCCAGCAGCTTATTGGGCAGGGGCACTGAAGCTTTCTTT,CASSLLGRGTEAFF
TRBJ1-6,few,TRBV29-1,TRBD1,TGCAGCGCCCGACAGGGATTCTCCTATAATTCACCCCTCCACTTT,CSARQGFSYNSPLHF
TRBJ2-7,many,TRBV10-3,-,TGTGCCATCAGTGTGAGGGGTGGGGATTTAGAGCAGTACTTC,CAISVRGGDLEQYF
TRBJ2-5,few,TRBV5-1,TRBD1,TGCGCCAGCAGCTCCCTTGGCAGGGGGCGAGAGACCCAGTACTTC,CASSSLGRGRETQYF
TRBJ2-3,few,TRBV5-1,-,TGCGCCAGCAGCTTGGACAGCTCTAGCACAGATACGCAGTATTTT,CASSLDSSSTDTQYF
TRBJ2-3,once,TRBV5-5,TRBD1,TGTGCCAGCAGCCAGGGGGTCCTAATCACAGATACGCAGTATTTT,CASSQGVLITDTQYF
TRBJ2-1,once,TRBV12-3/TRBV12-4,-,TGTGCCAGCAGTGGCAGTGAGCAGTTCTTC,CASSGSEQFF
TRBJ2-7,few,TRBV10-2,-,TGCGCCAGCAGTGAGTCGGGCAGGGAGGCCCTAATCTACGAGCAGTACTTC,CASSESGREALIYEQYF
TRBJ2-7,-,TRBV20-1,-,TGCAGTGCTAGGAGGGTCAGCTCCTACGAGCAGTACTTC,CSARRVSSYEQYF
TRBJ2-5,-,TRBV5-1,TRBD1,TGCGCCAGCAGCTCGACAGGGGCCCTCCAAGAGACCCAGTACTTC,CASSSTGALQETQYF
TRBJ2-5,-,TRBV7-9,TRBD1,TGTGCCAGCAGCTCCGGGACAGGGGCTTTGGGGGCCCAGTACTTC,CASSSGTGALGAQYF
TRBJ2-1,few,TRBV27,-,TGTGCCAGCAGTTTCTTGCGGGACAATGAGCAGTTCTTC,CASSFLRDNEQFF
TRBJ2-5,-,TRBV9,TRBD2,TGTGCCAGCAGCGTAGGCGGGGGGATACAAGAGACCCAGTACTTC,CASSVGGGIQETQYF
TRBJ2-7,-,TRBV27,-,TGTGCCAGCAAGCAGCGGAATTTCCCCTACGAGCAGTACTTC,CASKQRNFPYEQYF
TRBJ1-5,-,TRBV7-9,TRBD1,TGTGCCAGCAGCCCCCCGGGACAGTTCAATCAGCCCCAGCATTTT,CASSPPGQFNQPQHF
TRBJ2-3,few,TRBV12-3/TRBV12-4,-,TGTGCCAGCAGCCAGGAGAGTTGGGAAGCAGATACGCAGTATTTT,CASSQESWEADTQYF
TRBJ2-7,-,TRBV24-1,-,TGTGCCACCGGTAGGGGAAACGAGCAGTACTTC,CATGRGNEQYF
TRBJ2-5,-,TRBV20-1,TRBD1,TGCAGTGCTAGACCAGGGGGCTTGGAGACCCAGTACTTC,CSARPGGLETQYF
TRBJ2-3,few,TRBV7-2,-,TGTGCCAGCAGCTTCCTAGGATTCGTAGATACGCAGTATTTT,CASSFLGFVDTQYF
TRBJ2-7,few,TRBV5-6,-,TGTGCCAGCAGCTTCTCGAAGGCCGAGCAGTACTTC,CASSFSKAEQYF
TRBJ2-1,few,TRBV5-1,-,TGCGCCAGCAGCTTGGAGTGGAAGCCGACTAGTGAGCAGTTCTTC,CASSLEWKPTSEQFF
TRBJ1-2,-,TRBV29-1,-,TGCAGCGTTCCGTCTGCAGGGAACATGTATGGCTACACCTTC,CSVPSAGNMYGYTF
TRBJ2-5,few,TRBV27,TRBD1,TGTGCCAGCAGTCCTACCGGGACAGGGTTGGAGACCCAGTACTTC,CASSPTGTGLETQYF
TRBJ2-1,-,TRBV10-2,-,TGCGCCACCCACATCGCTGGCCGGTCGCATGAGCAGTTCTTC,CATHIAGRSHEQFF
TRBJ1-2,few,TRBV12-3/TRBV12-4,TRBD1,TGTGCCAGCAGTTCGGGACAGGGCCACTATGGCTACACCTTC,CASSSGQGHYGYTF
TRBJ1-6,-,TRBV3-1,-,TGTGCCAGCAGCCTATACGTGGGAAATTCACCCCTCCACTTT,CASSLYVGNSPLHF
TRBJ2-3,-,TRBV20-1,-,TGCAGTGCTCCCGATGGGGGTACAGATACGCAGTATTTT,CSAPDGGTDTQYF
TRBJ1-1,-,TRBV7-2,-,TGTGCCAGCAGCTCAGACCCGAACACTGAAGCTTTCTTT,CASSSDPNTEAFF
TRBJ2-7,-,TRBV28,TRBD2,TGTGCCAGCAGCACTAGCGGGGGGGCATACGAGCAGTACTTC,CASSTSGGAYEQYF
TRBJ2-5,many,TRBV12-3/TRBV12-4,-,TGTGCCACCCAGCAGGGACCCCAAGAGACCCAGTACTTC,CATQQGPQETQYF
TRBJ2-7,many,TRBV28,TRBD1,TGTGCCAGCAGCCCCGGGGACAGTCGACTCTCCTACGAGCAGTACTTC,CASSPGDSRLSYEQYF
TRBJ2-1,few,TRBV18,-,TGTGCCAGCTCACCAGCCCGGCAGCATGAGCAGTTCTTC,CASSPARQHEQFF
TRBJ2-2,-,TRBV4-1,-,TGCGCCAGCAGCCATCCGGGACGCTCAGTTGGGGAGCTGTTTTTT,CASSHPGRSVGELFF
TRBJ1-5,-,TRBV3-1,-,TGTGCCAGCAGCCACCAGGGGCAGCCCCAGCATTTT,CASSHQGQPQHF
TRBJ2-1,-,TRBV4-1,-,TGCGCCAGCAGCCTGGGGATGGGAAGGGAGCAGTTCTTC,CASSLGMGREQFF
TRBJ2-2,-,TRBV13,-,TGTGCCAGCAGCTATTACAGCACCGGGGAGCTGTTTTTT,CASSYYSTGELFF
TRBJ2-7,many,TRBV6-5,-,TGTGCCAGCAGTAGAGATTACGAGCAGTACTTC,CASSRDYEQYF
TRBJ2-2,-,TRBV5-6,-,TGTGCCAGCAGCCCGGGGACGAGGAACACCGGGGAGCTGTTTTTT,CASSPGTRNTGELFF
TRBJ2-7,once,TRBV10-2,TRBD2,TGCGCCAGCAGTGAGTCTAGCGGGGTGAGCTCCTACGAGCAGTACTTC,CASSESSGVSSYEQYF
TRBJ2-2,few,TRBV29-1,-,-,CSGLTKNTGELFFF
TRBJ2-5,few,TRBV7-9,TRBD2,TGTGCCAGCAGTACGACTAGCGGGGAATCCCAAGAGACCCAGTACTTC,CASSTTSGESQETQYF
TRBJ2-2,-,TRBV7-9,-,TGTGCCAGCAGCTTAGTAGGACTGGGGACCAACACCGGGGAGCTGTTTTTT,CASSLVGLGTNTGELFF
TRBJ2-7,-,TRBV11-2,TRBD1,TGTGCCAGCGGACAGGGTACGGGTTACGAGCAGTACTTC,CASGQGTGYEQYF
TRBJ2-7,-,TRBV3-1,-,TGTGCCAGCAGCCGACCCGGGACTTATTCCTACGAGCAGTACTTC,CASSRPGTYSYEQYF
TRBJ2-7,few,TRBV29-1,TRBD2,TGCAGCGCCGTACTAGCGGGGGAACAGTACGAGCAGTACTTC,CSAVLAGEQYEQYF
TRBJ2-2,-,TRBV6-1,-,TGTGCCAGCAGCCCAGGGTTGAGCACCGGGGAGCTGTTTTTT,CASSPGLSTGELFF
TRBJ2-1,-,TRBV6-1,TRBD1,TGTGCCAGCAGTCCCGGGACAGTCCACAATGAGCAGTTCTTC,CASSPGTVHNEQFF
TRBJ1-1,-,TRBV29-1,-,TGCAGCGTTTTTCGGATTAACACTGAAGCTTTCTTT,CSVFRINTEAFF
TRBJ2-1,once,TRBV5-5,-,TGTGCCAGCAGCTTGGTTTGGGAAAGTTCCTACAATGAGCAGTTCTTC,CASSLVWESSYNEQFF
TRBJ2-7,-,TRBV14,-,TGTGCCAGCGGGAGGACGGGGTCCCCCGAGCAGTACTTC,CASGRTGSPEQYF